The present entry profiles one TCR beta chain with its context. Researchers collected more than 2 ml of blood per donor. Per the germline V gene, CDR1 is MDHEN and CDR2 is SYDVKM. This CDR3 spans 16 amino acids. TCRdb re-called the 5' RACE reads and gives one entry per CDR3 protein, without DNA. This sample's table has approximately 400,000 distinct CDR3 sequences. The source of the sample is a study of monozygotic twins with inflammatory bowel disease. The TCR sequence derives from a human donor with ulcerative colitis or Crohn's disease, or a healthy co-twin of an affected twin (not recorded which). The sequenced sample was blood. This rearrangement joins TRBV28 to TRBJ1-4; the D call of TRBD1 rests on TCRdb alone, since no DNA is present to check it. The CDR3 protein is CASSSYRDPTNEKLFF.